Below are 6 T cell receptor beta chains sequenced from a single sample in a study of PD-L1 blockade in urothelial cancer. The method was immunoSEQ multiplex PCR; TCRdb's version includes in-frame clones alone and lacks a portion of them. The repertoire holds tens of thousands of clones, with roughly 84% as singletons. The sample here was PBMCs, taken around atezolizumab (anti-PD-L1) treatment. These receptors all come from a man between 65 and 85 years old with urothelial cancer.

The gene calls are TRBV27 and TRBJ2-7; D unresolved. Trimming took 2 bases from V and 6 from J, leaving 11 bases between them. Germline V CDR1 and CDR2: MNHEY, SMNVEV (reference sequence). The CDR3 contains 13 residues. CDR3 sequence: CASSLAGLAEQYF. The CDR3 nucleotides are TGTGCCAGCAGTTTAGCTGGCCTCGCCGAGCAGTACTTC.

The CDR3 nucleotides read TGTGCCAGTAGCCCCACTAGCGGGTCCTACAATGAGCAGTTCTTC. Its translation: CASSPTSGSYNEQFF. J is TRBJ2-1 and V is TRBV19, with 9 nucleotides matching TRBD2. Germline CDR1 is LNHDA and CDR2 is SQIVND (reference sequence). Trimming took 6 bases from V and 1 from J; bases not matched to a gene: 4. This CDR3 region has 15 residues.

J is TRBJ2-7 and V is TRBV27; D is unresolved. V lost 3 bases, J lost 2 bases, and 14 bases lay in between. CDR3 size: 15 residues. Germline V gene sequence: CDR1 MNHEY, CDR2 SMNVEV (reference sequence). CDR3: CASSFTSTGTYEQYF. The CDR3 nucleotides are TGTGCCAGCAGTTTTACATCTACGGGTACCTACGAGCAGTACTTC.

V is TRBV10-3 and J is TRBJ1-4, with a weak D call TRBD1 (5 bases). Germline V gene sequence: CDR1 ENHRY, CDR2 SYGVKD. V lost 0 bases, J lost 7 bases, and 15 bases lay in between. There are 16 residues in the CDR3. The DNA of the CDR3 is TGTGCCATCAGTGAGTCTAAAGGGGCGACCTCTGAAAAACTGTTTTTT. Its translation: CAISESKGATSEKLFF.

This chain uses TRBV5-1 with TRBJ2-1, with D possibly matching TRBD2 (6 bases). Trimming took 5 bases from V and 2 from J, leaving 14 bases between them. In germline, CDR1 is SGHRS, CDR2 YFSETQ. The CDR3 contains 15 residues. Here the CDR3 reads CASRSTGEAYNEQFF. The CDR3 nucleotides read TGCGCCAGCAGGTCGACGGGAGAGGCCTACAATGAGCAGTTCTTC.

The chain employs TRBV5-6 and TRBJ2-6; D gene unclear. The V gene's germline CDR1 is SGHDT and CDR2 YYEEEE. Trimming took off 1 base at V and 0 bases at J, with 8 bases between the two ends. This CDR3 has 16 amino acids. The CDR3 spells CASSLLALSGANVLTF. The CDR3 nucleotides are TGTGCCAGCAGCTTGTTGGCCCTCTCTGGGGCCAACGTCCTGACTTTC.